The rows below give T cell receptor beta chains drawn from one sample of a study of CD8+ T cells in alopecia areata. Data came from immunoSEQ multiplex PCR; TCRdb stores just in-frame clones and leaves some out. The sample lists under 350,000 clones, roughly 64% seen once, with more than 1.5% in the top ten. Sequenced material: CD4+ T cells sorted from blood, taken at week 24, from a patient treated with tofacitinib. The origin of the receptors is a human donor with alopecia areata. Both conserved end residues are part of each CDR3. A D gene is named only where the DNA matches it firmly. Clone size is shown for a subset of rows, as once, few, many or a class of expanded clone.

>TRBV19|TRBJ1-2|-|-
CASSIRRNDYGYTF
TGTGCCAGTAGTATTCGACGGAACGACTATGGCTACACCTTC
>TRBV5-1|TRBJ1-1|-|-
CASSLTTSNTEAFF
TGCGCCAGCAGCTTGACGACTTCTAATACTGAAGCTTTCTTT
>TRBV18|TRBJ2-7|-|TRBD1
CASTRDRADYEQYF
TGTGCCAGCACCCGGGACAGGGCTGACTACGAGCAGTACTTC
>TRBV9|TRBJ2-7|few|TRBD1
CASSRSQGVAYEQYF
TGTGCCAGCAGCCGAAGCCAGGGGGTCGCCTACGAGCAGTACTTC
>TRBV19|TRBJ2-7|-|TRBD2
CASSTGTSGGYEQYF
TGTGCCAGTAGTACCGGGACTAGCGGGGGCTACGAGCAGTACTTC
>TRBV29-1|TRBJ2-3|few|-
CSALAPNTDTQYF
TGCAGCGCGTTAGCGCCTAACACAGATACGCAGTATTTT
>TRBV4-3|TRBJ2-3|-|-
CASSQDKNTQYF
TGCGCCAGCAGCCAAGATAAAAATACGCAGTATTTT
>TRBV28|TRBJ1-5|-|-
CASSAEGAPYQPQHF
TGTGCCAGCAGTGCGGAAGGTGCCCCATATCAGCCCCAGCATTTT
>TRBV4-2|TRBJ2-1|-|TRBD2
CASSQGATGTSGANEQFF
TGTGCCAGCAGCCAAGGGGCAACCGGGACTAGCGGGGCCAATGAGCAGTTCTTC
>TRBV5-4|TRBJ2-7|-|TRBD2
CASSSSGSPYEQYF
TGTGCCAGCAGCTCAAGCGGGAGCCCCTACGAGCAGTACTTC
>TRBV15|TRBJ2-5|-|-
CATSRDVRGETQYF
TGTGCCACCAGCAGAGATGTGAGGGGAGAGACCCAGTACTTC
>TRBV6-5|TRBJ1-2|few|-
CASSYAGGYTF
TGTGCCAGCAGTTACGCGGGGGGCTACACCTTC
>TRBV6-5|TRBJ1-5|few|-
CASSYSTVGNQPQHF
TGTGCCAGCAGTTACTCGACCGTGGGGAATCAGCCCCAGCATTTT
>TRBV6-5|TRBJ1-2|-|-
CASSYGVDYGYTF
TGTGCCAGCAGTTACGGGGTGGACTATGGCTACACCTTC
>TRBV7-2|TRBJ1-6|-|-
CASSMGRTLSSYNSPLHF
TGTGCCAGCAGCATGGGGAGAACCCTGAGCTCCTATAATTCACCCCTCCACTTT
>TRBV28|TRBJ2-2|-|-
CASSGGPDTGELFF
TGTGCCAGCAGCGGGGGGCCCGACACCGGGGAGCTGTTTTTT
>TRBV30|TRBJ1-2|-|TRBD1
CALQGNYGYTF
TGTGCCTTACAGGGGAACTATGGCTACACCTTC
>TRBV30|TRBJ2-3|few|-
CAWSGILTDTQYF
TGTGCCTGGTCAGGGATTTTGACAGATACGCAGTATTTT
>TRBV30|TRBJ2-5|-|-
CAWKLLGGGQETQYF
TGTGCCTGGAAGTTACTCGGGGGCGGTCAAGAGACCCAGTACTTC
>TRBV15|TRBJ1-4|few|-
CATSKRVKLFF
TGTGCCACCAGCAAGAGAGTGAAACTGTTTTTT
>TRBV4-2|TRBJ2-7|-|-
CASSQVKPRVGPNIGYF
TGTGCCAGCAGCCAAGTTAAGCCTCGGGTGGGGCCAAACATAGGGTACTTC
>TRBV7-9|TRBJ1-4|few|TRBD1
CASSLGGEKLFF
TGTGCCAGCAGCCTAGGGGGCGAAAAACTGTTTTTT
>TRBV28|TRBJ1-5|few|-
CASKIGGQPQHF
TGTGCCAGCAAGATAGGGGGTCAGCCCCAGCATTTT
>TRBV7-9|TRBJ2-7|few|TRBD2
CASSLVAGGSYEQYF
TGTGCCAGCAGCTTGGTAGCGGGGGGCTCCTACGAGCAGTACTTC
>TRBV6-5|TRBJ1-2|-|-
CASGAGPYGYTF
TGTGCCAGTGGGGCCGGGCCGTATGGCTACACCTTC
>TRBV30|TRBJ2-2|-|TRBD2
CAWSVLSGGLTGELFF
TGTGCCTGGAGTGTGCTGAGCGGGGGGCTTACCGGGGAGCTGTTTTTT
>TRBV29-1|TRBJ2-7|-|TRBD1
CSVEALLRGRYEQYF
TGCAGCGTTGAAGCCCTGTTGAGGGGGCGGTACGAGCAGTACTTC
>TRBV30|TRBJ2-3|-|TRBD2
CAWSQLAGGRSDTQYF
TGTGCCTGGAGTCAGCTAGCGGGGGGCAGGTCAGATACGCAGTATTTT
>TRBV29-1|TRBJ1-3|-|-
CSVAKTGGNTIYF
TGCAGCGTTGCGAAGACCGGAGGAAACACCATATATTTT
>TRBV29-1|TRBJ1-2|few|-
CSVVVGQTFNYGYTF
TGCAGCGTTGTCGTAGGACAGACCTTTAACTATGGCTACACCTTC
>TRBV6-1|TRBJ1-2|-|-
CASSEGQPGYTF
TGTGCCAGCAGTGAAGGACAGCCGGGCTACACCTTC
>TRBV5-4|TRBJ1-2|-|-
CASSDGGANYGYTF
TGTGCCAGCAGCGATGGCGGGGCTAACTATGGCTACACCTTC
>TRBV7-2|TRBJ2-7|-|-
CASSSTYEQYF
TGTGCCAGCAGCTCGACCTACGAGCAGTACTTC
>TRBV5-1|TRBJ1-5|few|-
CASSLGPGGNSQPQHF
TGCGCCAGCAGCTTGGGCCCAGGAGGGAACAGCCAGCCCCAGCATTTT
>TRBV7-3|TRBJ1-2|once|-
CASSPMTAGYGYTF
TGTGCCAGCAGCCCGATGACAGCGGGCTATGGCTACACCTTC
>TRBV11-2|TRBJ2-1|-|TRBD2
CASSSSGGVPEQFF
TGTGCCAGCAGCAGTAGCGGGGGGGTGCCTGAGCAGTTCTTC
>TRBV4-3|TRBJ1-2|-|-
CASSQDRGSNYGYTF
TGCGCCAGCAGCCAAGATAGGGGCTCGAACTATGGCTACACCTTC
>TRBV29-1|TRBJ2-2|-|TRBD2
CSVLRGGSGELFF
TGCAGCGTTTTACGGGGGGGCTCCGGGGAGCTGTTTTTT
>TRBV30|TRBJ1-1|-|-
CAWRGDDHFNTEAFF
TGTGCCTGGAGGGGGGACGACCATTTCAACACTGAAGCTTTCTTT
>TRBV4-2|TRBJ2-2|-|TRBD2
CASSPLAGGPTGELFF
TGTGCCAGCAGCCCCCTAGCGGGGGGGCCCACCGGGGAGCTGTTTTTT
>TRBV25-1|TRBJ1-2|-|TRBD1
CASSDGTAYGGYGYTF
TGTGCCAGCAGTGACGGGACAGCCTATGGGGGCTATGGCTACACCTTC